This TCR beta chain came from a study of blood T cell repertoires in COVID-19. At the level of the study: T cells, B-cell-depleted T cells, or PBMCs supplied cDNA or gDNA.

Authors' data handling: Cell counts per sample came from amplifying reference gene primers. Generated by immunoSEQ multiplex PCR, the TCRdb table keeps only in-frame clones and is missing some. Clonal size and the V and J genes are those of that table, whereas D and trimming came from the DNA. The data contain fewer than 300,000 clones, 85% of them seen just once; the ten biggest clones take up 2.5%. Cohort allocation depended upon clinical history that participants reported. This CDR3 has 14 amino acids. Germline V CDR1 and CDR2: KGHSH, LQKENI. Concerning this clone: Compared with germline, one end of the junction differs, possibly owing to a read error.

The sequencing sample was made of PBMCs or T cells enriched from blood (not recorded which). This chain joins TRBV18 and TRBJ1-2; D might be TRBD1 (6 bases). The sequence came from a woman aged 45 to 65 who had recovered from COVID-19. CDR3 bases: TGTGCCAGCTCACCACCGGGTTGGGACACCCGGCGGTCCTTC. Translating it yields CASSPPGWDTRRSF.